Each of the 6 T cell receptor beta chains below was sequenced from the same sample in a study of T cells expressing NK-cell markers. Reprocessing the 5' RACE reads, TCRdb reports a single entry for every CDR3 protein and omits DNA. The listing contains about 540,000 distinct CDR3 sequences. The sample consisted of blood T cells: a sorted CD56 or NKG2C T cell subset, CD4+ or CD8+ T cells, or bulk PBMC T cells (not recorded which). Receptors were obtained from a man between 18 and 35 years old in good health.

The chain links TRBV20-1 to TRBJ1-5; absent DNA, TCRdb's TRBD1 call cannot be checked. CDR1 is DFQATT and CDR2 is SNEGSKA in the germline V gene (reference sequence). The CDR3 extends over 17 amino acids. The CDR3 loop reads CSARGSARTGGFQPQHF.

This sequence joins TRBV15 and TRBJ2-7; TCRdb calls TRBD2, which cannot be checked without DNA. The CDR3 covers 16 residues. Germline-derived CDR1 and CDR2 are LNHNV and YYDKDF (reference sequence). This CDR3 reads CATSLAEGGPTFPRYF.

The chain's CDR3 is CASTKGVGGGETQYF. The chain uses TRBV12-3 or TRBV12-4 and TRBJ2-5; there is no DNA to check the TCRdb D call of TRBD1. This CDR3 comprises 15 residues.

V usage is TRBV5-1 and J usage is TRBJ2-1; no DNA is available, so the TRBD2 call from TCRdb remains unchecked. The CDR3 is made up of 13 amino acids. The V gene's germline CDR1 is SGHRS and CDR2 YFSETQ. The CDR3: CASSLDSAYEQFF.

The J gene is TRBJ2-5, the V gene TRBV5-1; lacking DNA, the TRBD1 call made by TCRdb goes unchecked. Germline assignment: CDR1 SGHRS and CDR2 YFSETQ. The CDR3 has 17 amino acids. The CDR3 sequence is CASSLPHPGQPQETQYF. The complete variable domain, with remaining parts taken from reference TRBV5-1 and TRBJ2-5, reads KAGVTQTPRYLIKTRGQQVTLSCSPISGHRSVSWYQQTPGQGLQFLFEYFSETQRNKGNFPGRFSGRQFSNSRSEMNVSTLELGDSALYLCASSLPHPGQPQETQYFGPGTRLLVL.

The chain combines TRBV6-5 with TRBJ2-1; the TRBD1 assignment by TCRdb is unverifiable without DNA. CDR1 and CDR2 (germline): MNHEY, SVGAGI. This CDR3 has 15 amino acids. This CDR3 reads CASSYSSGTHNEQFF.